These 20 T cell receptor beta chains originate from one sample sequenced in a study of T-cell memory formation after mild COVID-19 (dated by TCRdb to the early 2020s). The library was made by 5' RACE. The sequencer listed for this sample is Illumina NovaSeq 6000. TCRdb ran its own pipeline on the public reads, namely fastp trimming at Q25 and MiXCR clone calling, and kept in-frame beta chains. Entries are consolidated by CDR3 protein sequence, retaining the most common genes and DNA. This sample lists over 10,000 distinct CDR3 sequences; more than 10% were detected once. The top ten clones comprise almost 50% of the sample. Sequencing was performed on PBMCs or a T cell subset sorted from them (not recorded which). Receptors were obtained from an adult woman who had mild COVID-19 (a few samples of this study predate the infection). The sample titles of this study are shuffled in the database, so cell type and time point are left out; the donor was told from shared clones.

The sample holds many counts of this clonotype. The chain links TRBV18 to TRBJ2-7; 7 bases align to TRBD2. J was trimmed by 1 base and V by 3 bases; bases with no gene match: 6. CDR1 is KGHSH and CDR2 is LQKENI in the germline V gene. This CDR3 contains 15 residues. Here the CDR3 DNA reads TGTGCCAGCTCACCCCTGAGCGGGACGTCCTACGAGCAGTACTTC. This encodes CASSPLSGTSYEQYF.

By share, this clonotype ranks as medium-sized (0.01 to 0.1%). The V call is TRBV5-5, the J call TRBJ2-5, with 8 bases lining up with TRBD1. The CDR3 covers 13 residues. V lost 4 bases and J lost 5; bases outside the gene matches: 4. Germline V CDR1 and CDR2: SGHKS, YYEKEE (reference sequence). This CDR3 is CASSPWDRETQYF. The CDR3 coding sequence is TGTGCCAGCAGCCCTTGGGACAGGGAGACCCAGTACTTC.

CDR3 sequence reads: CASSTNRLNTEAFF. In DNA, the CDR3 is TGTGCCAGCAGCACAAACAGGTTGAACACTGAAGCTTTCTTT. V gene TRBV21-1 combines with J gene TRBJ1-1; the table names TRBD1, a call not compared with the DNA. TRBV21-1 counts as a pseudogene. The CDR3 is made up of 14 amino acids.

In this sample, this clonotype turned up many times. The chain recombines TRBV7-9 with TRBJ1-1; no definite D call. This CDR3 region has 13 residues. V lost 3 bases to trimming and J lost 1 base, with 6 bases between them. Germline values: CDR1 SEHNR, CDR2 FQNEAQ (reference sequence). CDR3 region: CASSLAGNTEAFF. The CDR3 DNA reads as TGTGCCAGCAGCTTGGCAGGGAACACTGAAGCTTTCTTT.

Many counts were recorded for this clonotype. As DNA, the CDR3 is TGTGCCAGCAGCCCGGCCAACTATGGCTACACCTTC. Encoded protein: CASSPANYGYTF. The chain links TRBV5-6 to TRBJ1-2, with D unclear. The CDR3 covers 12 residues. Germline V gene data show CDR1 as SGHDT and CDR2 as YYEEEE. Trimming pared 4 bases from V and 2 bases from J, leaving 6 bases between.

This clonotype was recorded at least ten times. This chain links TRBV15 with TRBJ2-1; D may be TRBD2 (5 bases). Trimming pared 3 bases from V and 3 bases from J, leaving 15 bases between. CDR1 is LNHNV, CDR2 YYDKDF, per germline (reference sequence). CDR3 length: 16 amino acids. In DNA, the CDR3 is TGTGCCACCAGCAGCCGGACTCACCCAGTCTACAATGAGCAGTTCTTC. It yields the protein CATSSRTHPVYNEQFF.

The V gene is TRBV30, the J gene TRBJ2-1; D is possibly TRBD2 (6 bases). The CDR3 consists of 15 residues. Trimming stripped 3 bases from V and 3 bases from J, with 15 bases between. From germline, CDR1 is GTSNPN and CDR2 SVGIG (reference sequence). The CDR3 DNA is TGTGCCTGGAGCGCTGGGACTGATGTCTACAATGAGCAGTTCTTC. Translated: CAWSAGTDVYNEQFF.

This clonotype has ten or more counts. The V gene is TRBV27, the J gene TRBJ2-5; the D call may be TRBD1 or TRBD2 (6 bases each). The CDR3 has 18 residues. CDR1 and CDR2 (germline): MNHEY, SMNVEV (reference sequence). Trimming took off 3 bases at V and 1 base at J, with 21 bases between the two ends. The CDR3 sequence: CASSFRGLGGTLQETQYF. The CDR3 DNA reads TGTGCCAGCAGTTTCAGGGGTTTGGGGGGAACCCTCCAAGAGACCCAGTACTTC.

This clonotype was seen at least ten times. This chain uses TRBV12-3 or TRBV12-4 with TRBJ1-3; no definite D call. V was pared by 3 bases and J by 8 bases, with 11 bases between. This CDR3 has 13 residues. DNA of the CDR3: TGTGCCAGCAGTTTCAAGCGTTGGGACACCATATATTTT. Translation gives CASSFKRWDTIYF.

This clonotype was seen many times. The chain has TRBV18 and TRBJ1-2, with a weak D call TRBD1 (5 bases). The length of the CDR3 is 13 residues. V shed 2 bases and J shed 1 base, with 5 bases lying between them. CDR1 and CDR2 from the germline V gene are KGHSH and LQKENI. The CDR3 coding sequence is TGTGCCAGCTCACCAGGGGGTAACTATGGCTACACCTTC. Translating gives CASSPGGNYGYTF.

In this sample, this clonotype turned up once. The rearrangement links TRBV4-2 to TRBJ2-3, with a tentative D call TRBD2 (5 bases). Germline-derived CDR1 and CDR2 are LGHNA and YNFKEQ. The CDR3 extends over 14 amino acids. Trimming took off 1 base at V and 5 bases at J, with 10 bases between the two ends. The CDR3 spells CASSQVGVGDTQYF. CDR3 sequence (DNA): TGTGCCAGCAGCCAAGTCGGGGTTGGAGATACGCAGTATTTT.

Many counts were recorded for this clonotype. V usage is TRBV19 and J usage is TRBJ2-7, with D possibly TRBD2 on 5 matching bases. CDR3 length: 16 amino acids. Trimming cost V 3 bases and J 0 bases, with 15 bases left between them. Per the germline V gene, CDR1 is LNHDA and CDR2 is SQIVND (reference sequence). The CDR3 is CASSIGWGGSSYEQYF. CDR3 nucleotide sequence: TGTGCCAGTAGTATTGGCTGGGGTGGGAGCTCCTACGAGCAGTACTTC.

This clonotype has at least ten counts. The V gene is TRBV4-3, the J gene TRBJ1-1; possibly TRBD1 for D (6 bases). CDR1 LGHNA and CDR2 YSLEER come from the germline V gene. The CDR3 is made up of 15 amino acids. Deletions cut 0 bases from V and 11 bases from J, with 19 bases between. CDR3 residues: CASSQDKEGGRRAFF. Here the CDR3 DNA reads TGCGCCAGCAGCCAAGATAAGGAAGGGGGGAGACGGGCTTTCTTT.

This clonotype has ten or more counts. The rearrangement links TRBV29-1 to TRBJ2-7; 8 nucleotides align to TRBD1. The CDR3 has 16 residues. V shed 1 base and J 2 bases; nucleotides not matched to a gene: 10. The V gene's germline CDR1 is SQVTM and CDR2 ANQGSEA. The CDR3 region has the DNA TGCAGCGTTGAAGGGTCCTCAAGACAGGGGACCTACGAGCAGTACTTC. Translation: CSVEGSSRQGTYEQYF.

This clonotype was observed at least ten times. The chain is built from TRBV29-1 and TRBJ2-1, with TRBD2 matching 13 bases. There are 15 residues in the CDR3. Germline CDR1 reads SQVTM; CDR2 reads ANQGSEA. J lost 9 bases, V lost 7 bases, and 12 bases had no gene match. CDR3 nucleotide sequence: TGCAGCGCCGAAAGGGGACTAGCGGGACTCGCTGAGCAGTTCTTC. Translating it yields CSAERGLAGLAEQFF.

This clonotype came up many times. The rearrangement uses TRBV28 and TRBJ2-3; no clear D gene. The V and J ends lost 5 bases and 1 base respectively, with 7 bases between them. The CDR3 is 13 amino acids. Germline V gene sequence: CDR1 MDHEN, CDR2 SYDVKM. CDR3 in amino acids: CASSDHRTDTQYF. The CDR3 bases are TGTGCCAGCAGTGACCACCGCACAGATACGCAGTATTTT.

At least ten counts were recorded for this clonotype. The chain combines TRBV28 with TRBJ2-7; the match to TRBD1 covers 7 bases. The CDR3 consists of 13 residues. Germline assignment: CDR1 MDHEN and CDR2 SYDVKM. J lost 3 bases, V lost 6 bases, and 5 bases had no gene match. The CDR3 here is CASSSRDSYEQYF. The CDR3 DNA follows: TGTGCCAGCAGCAGCCGGGACAGCTACGAGCAGTACTTC. The full variable domain, completed using reference TRBV28 and TRBJ2-7, is DVKVTQSSRYLVKRTGEKVFLECVQDMDHENMFWYRQDPGLGLRLIYFSYDVKMKEKGDIPEGYSVSREKKERFSLILESASTNQTSMYLCASSSRDSYEQYFGPGTRLTVT.

This clonotype occurred many times. The J gene is TRBJ2-5, the V gene TRBV29-1; D may be TRBD1 (5 bases). This CDR3 has 18 residues. The germline CDR1 and CDR2 sequences are SQVTM and ANQGSEA. Trimming removed 7 bases at V and 4 bases at J, with 31 bases between. The CDR3 region is CSATRTGLDTFFRETQYF. As DNA, the CDR3 is TGCAGCGCAACGCGGACGGGCTTGGACACGTTTTTCCGAGAGACCCAGTACTTC. Full variable domain (outside the CDR3, taken from reference TRBV29-1 and TRBJ2-5): SAVISQKPSRDICQRGTSLTIQCQVDSQVTMMFWYRQQPGQSLTLIATANQGSEATYESGFVIDKFPISRPNLTFSTLTVSNMSPEDSSIYLCSATRTGLDTFFRETQYFGPGTRLLVL.

The sample holds many counts of this clonotype. V gene TRBV6-5 combines with J gene TRBJ1-6, with D unclear. Germline CDR1 is MNHEY and CDR2 is SVGAGI. Trimming stripped 0 bases from V and 7 bases from J, with 10 bases between. The CDR3 runs 15 residues. CDR3 loop: CASSYSTRTNSPLHF. The CDR3 bases are TGTGCCAGCAGTTACTCGACAAGGACCAATTCACCCCTCCACTTT.

This clonotype has more than one count but fewer than ten. The chain couples TRBV12-3 or TRBV12-4 to TRBJ2-1; D is possibly TRBD1 (5 bases). Trimming removed 6 bases at V and 1 base at J, with 7 bases between. CDR3 size: 13 residues. CDR3 loop: CASRTASYNEQFF. The CDR3 DNA reads TGTGCCAGCAGGACAGCATCCTACAATGAGCAGTTCTTC.